These T cell receptor beta chains were read from a single sample in a study of T-cell reconstitution after alpha-beta-depleted transplantation in children. TCRdb re-called the PCR reads through MiXCR, storing one row per CDR3 protein. Of around 450,000 distinct CDR3 sequences listed, around two fifths are singletons. The sample in question was PBMCs, obtained before TCRalphabeta/CD19-depleted stem cell transplant. Receptors originate from a girl aged 2-10 years with aplastic anemia, due to receive a stem cell transplant. CDR3s include the opening cysteine and the closing phenylalanine or tryptophan. D genes are given only for firm matches. Clone sizes are given selectively: once, few, many, or a class where the clone is expanded.

cdr3_aa | cdr3_nt | j_call | v_call | d_call | clone_size
CSVTSGGRTYEQYF | TGCAGCGTTACCTCGGGCGGGAGGACCTACGAGCAGTACTTC | TRBJ2-7 | TRBV29-1 | TRBD2 | many
CSVVRFLSSYNEQFF | TGCAGCGTTGTACGCTTCCTTAGCTCCTACAATGAGCAGTTCTTC | TRBJ2-1 | TRBV29-1 | NA | few
CASSSGVMEWGHYEQYF | TGTGCCAGCAGCTCGGGAGTTATGGAATGGGGTCACTACGAGCAGTACTTC | TRBJ2-7 | TRBV7-2 | NA | many
CASSQVGQGLDTEAFF | TGCGCCAGCAGCCAAGTCGGACAGGGTTTAGACACTGAAGCTTTCTTT | TRBJ1-1 | TRBV4-1 | TRBD1 | few
CASSEPNTGELFF | TGTGCCAGCAGTGAACCCAACACCGGGGAGCTGTTTTTT | TRBJ2-2 | TRBV25-1 | NA | NA
CASSLGSSGGTDMQYF | TGTGCCAGCAGCTTGGGTTCTAGCGGAGGCACAGATATGCAGTATTTT | TRBJ2-3 | TRBV5-5 | TRBD2 | NA
CASSQDHGTGGQGYGYTF | TGCGCCAGCAGCCAAGACCACGGGACAGGGGGCCAGGGCTATGGCTACACCTTC | TRBJ1-2 | TRBV4-1 | TRBD1 | NA
CSAIDRAGDQPQHF | TGCAGTGCTATAGACAGGGCTGGTGATCAGCCCCAGCATTTT | TRBJ1-5 | TRBV20-1 | TRBD1 | NA
CASSRDPSSYEQYF | TGTGCCAGCAGTCGGGACCCGAGCTCCTACGAGCAGTACTTC | TRBJ2-7 | TRBV2 | NA | few
CSAIGTSGPRNEQFF | TGCAGTGCGATTGGGACTAGCGGCCCTCGCAATGAGCAGTTCTTC | TRBJ2-1 | TRBV20-1 | TRBD2 | NA
CSARDPRSTDTQYF | TGCAGTGCTAGAGATCCACGCAGCACAGATACGCAGTATTTT | TRBJ2-3 | TRBV20-1 | NA | NA